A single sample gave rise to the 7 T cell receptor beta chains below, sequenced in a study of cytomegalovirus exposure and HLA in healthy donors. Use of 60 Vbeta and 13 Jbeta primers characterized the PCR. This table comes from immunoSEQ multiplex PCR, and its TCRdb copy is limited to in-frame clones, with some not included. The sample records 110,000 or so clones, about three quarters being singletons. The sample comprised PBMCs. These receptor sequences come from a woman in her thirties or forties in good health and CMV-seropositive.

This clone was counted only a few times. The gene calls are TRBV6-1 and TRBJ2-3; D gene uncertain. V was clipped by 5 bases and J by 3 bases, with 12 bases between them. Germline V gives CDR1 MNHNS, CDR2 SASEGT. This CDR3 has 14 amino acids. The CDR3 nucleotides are TGTGCCAGCAGTATTCGACTCTTGACAGATACGCAGTATTTT. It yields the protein CASSIRLLTDTQYF.

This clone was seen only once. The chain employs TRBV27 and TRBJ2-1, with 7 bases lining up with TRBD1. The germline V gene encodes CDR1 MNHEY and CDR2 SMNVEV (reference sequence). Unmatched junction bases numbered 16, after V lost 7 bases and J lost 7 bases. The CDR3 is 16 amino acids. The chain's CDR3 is CASKIPQADRANEQFF. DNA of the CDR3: TGTGCCAGCAAAATCCCTCAGGCAGACAGGGCAAATGAGCAGTTCTTC.

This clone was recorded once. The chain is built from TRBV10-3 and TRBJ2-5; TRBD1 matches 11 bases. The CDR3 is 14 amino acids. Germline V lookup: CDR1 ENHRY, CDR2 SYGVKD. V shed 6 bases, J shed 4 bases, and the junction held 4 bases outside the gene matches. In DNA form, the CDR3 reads TGTGCCATCAGACCGGGACAGGGGGGAGAGACCCAGTACTTC. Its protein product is CAIRPGQGGETQYF.

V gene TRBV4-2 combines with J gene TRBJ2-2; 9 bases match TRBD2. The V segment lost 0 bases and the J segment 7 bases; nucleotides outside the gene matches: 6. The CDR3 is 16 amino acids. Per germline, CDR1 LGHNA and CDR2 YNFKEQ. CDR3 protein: CASSQEGGGAGGELFF. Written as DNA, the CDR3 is TGTGCCAGCAGCCAAGAGGGCGGGGGGGCGGGCGGGGAGCTGTTTTTT.

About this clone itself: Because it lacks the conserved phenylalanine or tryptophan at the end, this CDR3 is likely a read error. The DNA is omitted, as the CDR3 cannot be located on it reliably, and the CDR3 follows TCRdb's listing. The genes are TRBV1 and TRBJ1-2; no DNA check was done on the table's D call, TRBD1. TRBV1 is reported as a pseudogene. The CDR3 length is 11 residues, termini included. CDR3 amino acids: CTSSRWARGSI.

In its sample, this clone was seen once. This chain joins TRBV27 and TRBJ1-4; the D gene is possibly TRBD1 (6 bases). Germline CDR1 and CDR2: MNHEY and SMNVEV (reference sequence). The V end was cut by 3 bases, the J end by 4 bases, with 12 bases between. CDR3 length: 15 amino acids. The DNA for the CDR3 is TGTGCCAGCAGTTTCTACAGGGCGGGTAATGAAAAACTGTTTTTT. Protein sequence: CASSFYRAGNEKLFF. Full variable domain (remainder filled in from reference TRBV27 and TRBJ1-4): EAQVTQNPRYLITVTGKKLTVTCSQNMNHEYMSWYRQDPGLGLRQIYYSMNVEVTDKGDVPEGYKVSRKEKRNFPLILESPSPNQTSLYFCASSFYRAGNEKLFFGSGTQLSVL.

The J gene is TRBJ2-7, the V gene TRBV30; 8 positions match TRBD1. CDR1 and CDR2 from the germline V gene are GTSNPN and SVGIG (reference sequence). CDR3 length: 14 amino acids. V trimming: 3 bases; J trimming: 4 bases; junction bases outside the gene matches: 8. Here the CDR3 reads CAWRKTGVWYEQYF. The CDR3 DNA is TGTGCCTGGAGGAAGACAGGGGTTTGGTACGAGCAGTACTTC. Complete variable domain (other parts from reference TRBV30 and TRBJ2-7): SQTIHQWPATLVQPVGSPLSLECTVEGTSNPNLYWYRQAAGRGLQLLFYSVGIGQISSEVPQNLSASRPQDRQFILSSKKLLLSDSGFYLCAWRKTGVWYEQYFGPGTRLTVT.